This TCR beta chain was sequenced during a study of CD8 T cells in Susac syndrome. Random hexamers were used to reverse transcribe an amount of about 0.5 to 1 ug RNA. TCRdb re-derived calls from the immunoSEQ multiplex PCR reads in MiXCR, one entry per CDR3 protein. The table shows approximately 68,000 distinct CDR3 sequences, with approximately 95% occurring only once. The receptor was isolated from a human donor with multiple sclerosis. Sequenced material: CD8+ T cells from PBMCs.

The CDR3 DNA sequence: TGCGCCAGCAGCCGCCACTTGGGGTATCCTTTGGATGAGCAGTTCTTC. This translates into CASSRHLGYPLDEQFF. The rearrangement links TRBV4-1 to TRBJ2-1; D unresolved. This CDR3 contains 16 residues. Germline CDR1 and CDR2: MGHRA and YSYEKL. Trimming shortened V by 4 bases and J by 8 bases, and 21 bases separated the two germline ends.